The 31 T cell receptor beta chains below were found in one sample sequenced in a study of blood T cells in healthy people across ages. Then a second PCR, running roughly 7 to 12 cycles, was carried out with a sample-barcoded 5' primer and a J-beta primer mix. TCRdb passed the 5' RACE reads through MiXCR, listing each CDR3 protein once. The data show about 640,000 distinct CDR3 sequences, around three fifths seen once. Sequencing was done on a sample of blood. The receptors stem from a man aged 55 to 70 in good health.

This clonotype was seen only a few times. The chain combines TRBV18 with TRBJ2-7, with 7 positions matching TRBD1. Germline CDR1 is KGHSH and CDR2 is LQKENI. The ends lost 1 base at V and 2 bases at J; junction bases unmatched: 5. This CDR3 has 15 amino acids. DNA for the CDR3: TGTGCCAGCTCACCACTGGCAGGGGGAACCTACGAGCAGTACTTC. Encoded protein: CASSPLAGGTYEQYF.

This clonotype has just a few counts. This chain connects TRBV5-1 to TRBJ2-1; no definite D call. Trimming took off 0 bases at V and 5 bases at J, with 6 bases between the two ends. The CDR3 extends over 13 amino acids. Germline V gene sequence: CDR1 SGHRS, CDR2 YFSETQ. The DNA of the CDR3 is TGCGCCAGCAGCTTGGATCCCGACAATGAGCAGTTCTTC. Translating gives CASSLDPDNEQFF.

This clonotype has only one observation. The V call is TRBV11-3, the J call TRBJ2-7; 8 nucleotides agree with TRBD2. The J call is in doubt because the DNA end fits TRBJ2-4 better. This CDR3 spans 14 amino acids. The germline gives CDR1 SGHNT, CDR2 YENEEA. DNA of the CDR3: TGTGCCAGCAGCCGCCCGGGAGGGCGGGACATTCAGTACTTC. Amino acid sequence: CASSRPGGRDIQYF.

V gene TRBV21-1 combines with J gene TRBJ2-7; TRBD1, the table's D call, was not compared with the DNA. TRBV21-1 is annotated as a pseudogene. The CDR3 is made up of 17 amino acids. CDR3 loop: CASRPPPGDREYNEQYF. The CDR3 DNA reads as TGTGCCAGCAGGCCCCCCCCCGGCGACAGGGAGTACAATGAGCAGTACTTC.

The chain joins TRBV7-2 to TRBJ1-2; D gene unclear. Germline V CDR1 and CDR2: SGHTA, FQGNSA. The CDR3 loop spans 11 amino acids. The germline V and J ends were trimmed by 4 bases and 7 bases, with 7 bases remaining between them. The CDR3 DNA sequence: TGTGCCAGCAGCTCGCTTGGTGGCTACACCTTC. It codes for CASSSLGGYTF.

V is TRBV18 and J is TRBJ2-3, with TRBD1 identical over 9 bases. In germline, CDR1 is KGHSH, CDR2 LQKENI. The length of the CDR3 is 16 residues. Trimming cost V 3 bases and J 3 bases; bases outside gene matches: 7. CDR3 loop: CASSPNRDRATDTQYF. In DNA, the CDR3 is TGTGCCAGCTCACCCAACCGGGACAGGGCGACAGATACGCAGTATTTT. The whole variable domain, filled in from reference TRBV18 and TRBJ2-3, reads NAGVMQNPRHLVRRRGQEARLRCSPMKGHSHVYWYRQLPEEGLKFMVYLQKENIIDESGMPKERFSAEFPKEGPSILRIQQVVRGDSAAYFCASSPNRDRATDTQYFGPGTRLTVL.

The chain employs TRBV25-1 and TRBJ1-4; TRBD1 matches 7 bases. V was pared by 4 bases and J by 8 bases, with 7 bases of the junction left unmatched. The CDR3 extends over 14 amino acids. CDR1 is MGHDK and CDR2 is SYGVNS in the germline V gene. CDR3 sequence (DNA): TGTGCCAGCAGTGGGTCCCAGGGGGTAGAAAAACTGTTTTTT. It encodes CASSGSQGVEKLFF.

This clonotype appeared a single time. This chain joins TRBV20-1 and TRBJ2-7; D may be TRBD1 (5 bases). The CDR3 is 12 amino acids. The germline gives CDR1 DFQATT, CDR2 SNEGSKA (reference sequence). The V end was cut by 5 bases, the J end by 2 bases, with 10 bases between. The CDR3 protein is CSAATDTYEQYF. The CDR3 region has the DNA TGCAGTGCTGCGACAGATACCTACGAGCAGTACTTC.

This clonotype has more than one count but fewer than ten. The chain combines TRBV5-1 with TRBJ2-6, with 9 nucleotides matching TRBD1. The CDR3 length is 16 residues. Germline lookup yields CDR1 SGHRS and CDR2 YFSETQ. Losses at the gene ends were 7 bases for V and 1 base for J; bases not matched to a gene: 6. CDR3 loop: CASGTGHASGANVLTF. The CDR3, as DNA: TGCGCCAGCGGGACAGGGCACGCGTCTGGGGCCAACGTCCTGACTTTC.

This clonotype was counted many times. The V gene is TRBV18, the J gene TRBJ2-1, with 10 bases identical to TRBD2. V dropped 3 bases and J dropped 6; count of bases not matched to a gene: 5. This CDR3 comprises 15 residues. The germline gives CDR1 KGHSH, CDR2 LQKENI. CDR3 bases: TGTGCCAGCTCACCCCCTAGCGGGGGCTTCAATGAGCAGTTCTTC. Its translation: CASSPPSGGFNEQFF.

The genes are TRBV14 and TRBJ2-2, with D possibly TRBD1 on 6 matching bases. Between the trimmed V and J ends, which lost 3 bases and 2 bases, there was a span of 13 bases. Germline loops: CDR1 SGHDN, CDR2 FVKESK. CDR3 size: 16 residues. CDR3 residues: CASSHGRGINTGELFF. CDR3 nucleotides: TGTGCCAGCAGCCATGGCAGGGGCATTAACACCGGGGAGCTGTTTTTT. The whole variable domain, filled in from reference TRBV14 and TRBJ2-2, reads EAGVTQFPSHSVIEKGQTVTLRCDPISGHDNLYWYRRVMGKEIKFLLHFVKESKQDESGMPNNRFLAERTGGTYSTLKVQPAELEDSGVYFCASSHGRGINTGELFFGEGSRLTVL.

Points on this clonotype: The junction differs from germline at one of its ends, possibly a read error. The chain recombines TRBV7-2 with TRBJ2-1, with 7 bases identical to TRBD2. This CDR3 spans 14 amino acids. Germline V CDR1 and CDR2: SGHTA, FQGNSA. This CDR3 reads CASSVAGPYNEQFF. The CDR3, as DNA: TGTGCCAGCAGCGTAGCGGGCCCCTACAATGAGCAGTTCTTC.

V gene TRBV20-1 combines with J gene TRBJ2-7; 15 bases are a match to TRBD2. The CDR3 consists of 15 residues. The V and J ends lost 6 bases and 4 bases, in that order; junction bases with no gene match: 7. CDR1 and CDR2 (germline): DFQATT, SNEGSKA (reference sequence). CDR3 sequence reads: CSATGLAGGVYEQYF. As DNA, the CDR3 is TGCAGTGCCACTGGACTAGCGGGGGGGGTTTACGAGCAGTACTTC.

The chain uses TRBV2 and TRBJ1-4, with D tentatively TRBD1 (6 bases). CDR3 length: 15 amino acids. From germline, CDR1 is SNHLY and CDR2 FYNNEI. Between the trimmed V and J ends, which lost 4 bases and 3 bases, there was a span of 12 bases. Here the CDR3 reads CASSGGAASNEKLFF. CDR3 coding DNA: TGTGCCAGCAGTGGGGGGGCAGCGTCTAATGAAAAACTGTTTTTT.

The chain is built from TRBV20-1 and TRBJ2-1; 9 bases line up with TRBD1. CDR3 length: 13 amino acids. Germline loops: CDR1 DFQATT, CDR2 SNEGSKA (reference sequence). V shed 4 bases, J shed 8 bases, and the junction held 6 bases outside the gene matches. The chain's CDR3 is CSAIARTGDEQFF. The CDR3 DNA follows: TGCAGTGCTATTGCTCGGACAGGGGATGAGCAGTTCTTC.

V gene TRBV20-1 combines with J gene TRBJ2-7, with a possible D match to TRBD2 (6 bases). This CDR3 has 13 amino acids. The germline gives CDR1 DFQATT, CDR2 SNEGSKA (reference sequence). V lost 3 bases and J 4 bases, leaving 13 bases between the germline ends. CDR3 nucleotide sequence: TGCAGTGCTAGTTCCGGGAGTCTTTACGAGCAGTACTTC. Its translation is CSASSGSLYEQYF.

This clonotype was picked up a small number of times. The chain couples TRBV7-2 to TRBJ1-2; D remains unclear. The CDR3 consists of 12 residues. Trimming cost V 7 bases and J 5 bases, with 11 bases left between them. CDR1 is SGHTA, CDR2 FQGNSA, per germline. CDR3 sequence (DNA): TGTGCCAGCACCCTCGACGGGTATGGCTACACCTTC. Its translation is CASTLDGYGYTF.

The chain is built from TRBV6-1 and TRBJ2-4; D may be TRBD2 (5 bases). Per the germline V gene, CDR1 is MNHNS and CDR2 is SASEGT. The germline V and J ends were trimmed by 8 bases and 5 bases, with 16 bases remaining between them. The CDR3 totals 14 residues. The CDR3: CASGLEFLENIQYF. Written as DNA, the CDR3 is TGTGCCAGCGGACTCGAGTTTTTAGAAAACATTCAGTACTTC.

The chain couples TRBV10-1 to TRBJ2-2, with a weak D call TRBD2 (5 bases). The CDR3 consists of 13 residues. Germline assignment: CDR1 WNHNN and CDR2 SYGVQD (reference sequence). The V gene lost 9 bases and the J gene lost 5 bases, with 13 bases spanning the gap. CDR3 DNA sequence: TGCGCCAGTTCGGGGTCGGGGACCGGGGAGCTGTTTTTT. Amino acid sequence: CASSGSGTGELFF.

The chain employs TRBV5-1 and TRBJ2-6; tentative D call: TRBD1 (6 bases). Trimming stripped 2 bases from V and 0 bases from J, with 9 bases between. Germline CDR1 SGHRS, CDR2 YFSETQ. The CDR3 length is 16 residues. CDR3 amino acids: CASSLDRHSGANVLTF. The CDR3 DNA is TGCGCCAGCAGCTTAGACAGGCACTCTGGGGCCAACGTCCTGACTTTC.

V is TRBV7-9 and J is TRBJ2-2, with D possibly matching TRBD1 (6 bases). Germline CDR1 is SEHNR and CDR2 is FQNEAQ (reference sequence). With 5 bases removed from V and 1 base from J, the gap between germline ends came to 17 bases. This CDR3 has 17 residues. CDR3 loop: CASSPSRPGQNTGELFF. The CDR3 region has the DNA TGTGCCAGCAGCCCGTCAAGGCCGGGACAGAACACCGGGGAGCTGTTTTTT.

The chain recombines TRBV9 with TRBJ2-3; no clear D. Trimming took off 2 bases at V and 6 bases at J, with 13 bases between the two ends. Per the germline V gene, CDR1 is SGDLS and CDR2 is YYNGEE. This CDR3 has 14 residues. The DNA for the CDR3 is TGTGCCAGCAGCGTCCGCCCCTCGGCGGATACGCAGTATTTT. Translated: CASSVRPSADTQYF.

The chain combines TRBV7-7 with TRBJ2-3; D may be TRBD2 (6 bases). This CDR3 has 13 residues. The germline V and J ends were trimmed by 4 bases and 2 bases, with 7 bases remaining between them. Germline CDR1 is SSHAT and CDR2 is FNYEAQ (reference sequence). CDR3 amino acids: CASSWEVTDTQYF. CDR3 bases: TGTGCCAGCAGCTGGGAGGTCACAGATACGCAGTATTTT.

The genes are TRBV3-1 and TRBJ1-6; D may be TRBD1 (5 bases). CDR1 is LGHDT and CDR2 is YNNKEL in the germline V gene (reference sequence). V lost 0 bases and J lost 10, with 7 bases in between. The CDR3 totals 13 residues. The CDR3 loop is CASSQEGGSPLHF. In nucleotides, the CDR3 is TGTGCCAGCAGCCAAGAGGGGGGATCACCCCTCCACTTT.

This clonotype was recorded only once. Written as DNA, the CDR3 is TGTGCCAGCAGCCCCCTACGATACAATGAGCAGTTCTTC. It specifies CASSPLRYNEQFF. The chain combines TRBV12-3 or TRBV12-4 with TRBJ2-1; D remains unclear. Between the trimmed V and J ends, which lost 6 bases and 4 bases, there was a span of 10 bases. The CDR3 covers 13 residues.

The J gene is TRBJ1-1, the V gene TRBV12-3 or TRBV12-4, with no clear D. The CDR3 totals 13 residues. V lost 4 bases and J 3 bases, leaving 9 bases between the germline ends. The CDR3: CASSSVQYTEAFF. The DNA of the CDR3 is TGTGCCAGCAGTTCTGTACAATACACTGAAGCTTTCTTT.

This sequence joins TRBV20-1 and TRBJ2-1; tentative D call: TRBD1 (5 bases). The germline gives CDR1 DFQATT, CDR2 SNEGSKA (reference sequence). V was pared by 4 bases and J by 2 bases, with 12 bases between. CDR3 size: 14 residues. CDR3 nucleotides: TGCAGTGCTAAGAGGCTGACAGCCTACAATGAGCAGTTCTTC. It specifies CSAKRLTAYNEQFF.

The genes are TRBV28 and TRBJ2-7; D gene uncertain. Trimming shortened V by 4 bases and J by 12 bases, and 16 bases separated the two germline ends. Germline CDR1 MDHEN, CDR2 SYDVKM. The CDR3 has 12 amino acids. CDR3 DNA sequence: TGTGCCAGCAGTTCCCAGGATCAGAATCGGTACTTC. This codes for CASSSQDQNRYF. Full variable domain (outside the CDR3, taken from reference TRBV28 and TRBJ2-7): DVKVTQSSRYLVKRTGEKVFLECVQDMDHENMFWYRQDPGLGLRLIYFSYDVKMKEKGDIPEGYSVSREKKERFSLILESASTNQTSMYLCASSSQDQNRYFGPGTRLTVT.

This chain links TRBV19 with TRBJ2-5; TRBD1 is a possible D gene (5 bases). Germline CDR1 reads LNHDA; CDR2 reads SQIVND (reference sequence). V lost 6 bases and J 2 bases, leaving 10 bases between the germline ends. The length of the CDR3 is 13 residues. CDR3 sequence: CASSRQKQETQYF. CDR3 DNA: TGTGCCAGTAGCCGACAGAAACAAGAGACCCAGTACTTC.

This clonotype was seen a few times. The V and J genes are TRBV12-3 or TRBV12-4 and TRBJ1-2; D gene ambiguous. This CDR3 has 14 amino acids. Trimming shortened V by 7 bases and J by 4 bases, and 16 bases separated the two germline ends. The CDR3 nucleotides read TGTGCCAGCAAGATGTCGGAGGGCCTCTATGGCTACACCTTC. Translated, it gives CASKMSEGLYGYTF.

Only a few counts were recorded for this clonotype. This sequence joins TRBV27 and TRBJ2-3, with 11 bases that match TRBD2. The CDR3 length is 16 residues. V dropped 4 bases and J dropped 2; count of bases not matched to a gene: 5. Germline CDR1 and CDR2: MNHEY and SMNVEV (reference sequence). Here the CDR3 DNA reads TGTGCCAGCAGTTCCCCGACTAGCGGGAACACAGATACGCAGTATTTT. This translates into CASSSPTSGNTDTQYF.